Listed below are T cell receptor beta chains from one sample, sequenced in a study of blood T cell repertoires in COVID-19. Some clones are missing from TCRdb's copy, which holds only in-frame ones; the method was immunoSEQ multiplex PCR. The sample holds 300,000 or so clones, roughly nine tenths seen once. The sequencing input was PBMCs or T cells enriched from blood (not recorded which). These receptor sequences come from a man aged 55 to 70 who had recovered from COVID-19. Each CDR3 is given with its conserved first and last residue. The D gene is left open where the match is weak. Clone size, where shown, is once, few, many, or a class for clones that have expanded.

TGTGCCAGCTCAAACCAGGGTCTAGCTAATGAAAAACTGTTTTTT,CASSNQGLANEKLFF,TRBJ1-4,NA,once,TRBV18
TGCGCCAGCAGTTCCGACAGGGCAGGGTCCCGGGGGTCTGGAAACACCATATATTTT,CASSSDRAGSRGSGNTIYF,TRBJ1-3,TRBD1,NA,TRBV4-1
TGTGCCAGCGGATTGGGCCAACACACTGAAGCTTTCTTT,CASGLGQHTEAFF,TRBJ1-1,NA,once,TRBV6-5
TGCGCCAGCAGGGAGACAGGTACCTACAATGAGCAGTTCTTC,CASRETGTYNEQFF,TRBJ2-1,NA,NA,TRBV4-1
TGTGCCAGCTCACCAGCGAATACAGACAAAGCTTTCTTT,CASSPANTDKAFF,TRBJ1-1,NA,NA,TRBV18
TGTGCCAGCAGCGTATCGGGGGATCCAGTCTACGAGCAGTACTTC,CASSVSGDPVYEQYF,TRBJ2-7,NA,few,TRBV9
TGTGCCAGTAGTATTCTGTCTGGGACACGTAACACCGGGGAGCTGTTTTTT,CASSILSGTRNTGELFF,TRBJ2-2,NA,NA,TRBV19
TGTGCCAGCAGCAAAGCCCTCTTAGACAGGGGGCGAGGGAATGAAAAACTGTTTTTT,CASSKALLDRGRGNEKLFF,TRBJ1-4,NA,NA,TRBV21-1
TGTGCCAGCAGCCAAATCGGCAGTAGGGGGACAGATACGCAGTATTTT,CASSQIGSRGTDTQYF,TRBJ2-3,NA,NA,TRBV3-1/TRBV3-2
TGCAGCGTTATGACCGGGACAGGTCTAAATCAGCCCCAGCATTTT,CSVMTGTGLNQPQHF,TRBJ1-5,TRBD1,NA,TRBV29-1
TGCGCCAGCAGCCGTGGACAGATTAGCTCCTACAATGAGCAGTTCTTC,CASSRGQISSYNEQFF,TRBJ2-1,NA,NA,TRBV5-1
TGTGCCAGCAGTCCCCGCTCTACAGGGACACTACAATATGTCTTC,CASSPRSTGTLQYVF,TRBJ2-1,NA,NA,TRBV27
TGTGCCAGCTCACGGGGACAGACCTATGGCCCCTACACCTTC,CASSRGQTYGPYTF,TRBJ1-2,TRBD1,few,TRBV18
TGTGCCAGCTCACCATTGAGGGCACCGTACTCCTACGAGCAGTACTTC,CASSPLRAPYSYEQYF,TRBJ2-7,NA,NA,TRBV18
TGTGCCAGTAGTACACAGGGGAGCGGGGAGCTGTTTTTT,CASSTQGSGELFF,TRBJ2-2,TRBD1,NA,TRBV19